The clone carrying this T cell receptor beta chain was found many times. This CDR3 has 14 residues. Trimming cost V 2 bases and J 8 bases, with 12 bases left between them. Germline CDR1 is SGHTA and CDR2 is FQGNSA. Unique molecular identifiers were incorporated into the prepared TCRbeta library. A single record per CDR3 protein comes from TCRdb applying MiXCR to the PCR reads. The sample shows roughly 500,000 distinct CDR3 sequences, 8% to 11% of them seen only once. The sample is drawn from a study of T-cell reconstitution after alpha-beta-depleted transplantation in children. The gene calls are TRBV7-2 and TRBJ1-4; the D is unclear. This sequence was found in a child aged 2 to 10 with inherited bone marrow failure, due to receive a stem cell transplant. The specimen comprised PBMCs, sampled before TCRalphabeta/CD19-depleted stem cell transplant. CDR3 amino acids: CASSLRPDYEKLFF. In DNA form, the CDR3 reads TGTGCCAGCAGCTTAAGGCCGGACTACGAAAAACTGTTTTTT.